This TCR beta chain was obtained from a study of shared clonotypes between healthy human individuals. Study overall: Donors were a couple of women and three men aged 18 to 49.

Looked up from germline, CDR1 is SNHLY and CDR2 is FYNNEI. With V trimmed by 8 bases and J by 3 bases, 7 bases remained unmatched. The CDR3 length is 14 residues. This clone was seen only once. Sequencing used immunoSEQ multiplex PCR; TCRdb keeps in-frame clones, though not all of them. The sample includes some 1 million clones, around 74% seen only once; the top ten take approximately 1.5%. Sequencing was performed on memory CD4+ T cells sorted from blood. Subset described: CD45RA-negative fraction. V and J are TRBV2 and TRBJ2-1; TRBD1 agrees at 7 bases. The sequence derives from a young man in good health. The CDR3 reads CASAERTGYNEQFF. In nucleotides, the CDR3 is TGTGCCAGCGCTGAGAGGACAGGCTACAATGAGCAGTTCTTC.